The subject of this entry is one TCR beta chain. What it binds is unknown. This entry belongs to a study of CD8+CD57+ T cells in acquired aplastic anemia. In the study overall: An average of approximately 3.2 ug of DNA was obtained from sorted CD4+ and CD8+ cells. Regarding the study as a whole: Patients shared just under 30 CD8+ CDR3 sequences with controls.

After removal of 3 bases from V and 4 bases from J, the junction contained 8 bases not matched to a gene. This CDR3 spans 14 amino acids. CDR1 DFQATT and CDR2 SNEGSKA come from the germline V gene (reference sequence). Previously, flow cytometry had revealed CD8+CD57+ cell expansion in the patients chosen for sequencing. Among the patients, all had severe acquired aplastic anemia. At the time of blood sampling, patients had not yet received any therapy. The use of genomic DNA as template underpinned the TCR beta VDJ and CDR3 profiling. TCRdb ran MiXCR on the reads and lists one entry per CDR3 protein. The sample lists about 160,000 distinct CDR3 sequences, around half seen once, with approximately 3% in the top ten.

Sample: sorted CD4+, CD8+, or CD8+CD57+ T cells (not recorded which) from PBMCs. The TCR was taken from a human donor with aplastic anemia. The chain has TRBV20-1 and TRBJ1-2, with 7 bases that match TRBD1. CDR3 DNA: TGCAGTGCTAGGGGCCAGGGGGGGCCCTATGGCTACACCTTC. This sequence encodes CSARGQGGPYGYTF.